This TCR beta chain was sequenced during a study of blood T cell repertoires in COVID-19. For the study at large: PBMCs, B-cell-depleted T cells, or T cells were the source of the cDNA or gDNA that made up the material.

Clones were sequenced by immunoSEQ multiplex PCR, and TCRdb holds only the in-frame ones, with some missing. The profile shows around 250,000 clones, about 80% of them singletons. This CDR3 has 12 residues. Germline V lookup: CDR1 SGHTA, CDR2 FQGNSA. The ends were cut back, 3 bases at V and 8 bases at J, with 7 bases in the middle. Donors in Cohort 3 who had recovered were those with two negative PCRs, healthcare professional clearance, or resolution of their symptoms. V gene TRBV7-2 combines with J gene TRBJ1-4, with D hard to call. The sample taken for sequencing was PBMCs or T cells enriched from blood (not recorded which). This receptor was identified in a man aged 40-49 years who had recovered from COVID-19. The CDR3 DNA reads TGTGCCAGCAGCTTTGGAGGGGAAAAACTGTTTTTT. This sequence encodes CASSFGGEKLFF.